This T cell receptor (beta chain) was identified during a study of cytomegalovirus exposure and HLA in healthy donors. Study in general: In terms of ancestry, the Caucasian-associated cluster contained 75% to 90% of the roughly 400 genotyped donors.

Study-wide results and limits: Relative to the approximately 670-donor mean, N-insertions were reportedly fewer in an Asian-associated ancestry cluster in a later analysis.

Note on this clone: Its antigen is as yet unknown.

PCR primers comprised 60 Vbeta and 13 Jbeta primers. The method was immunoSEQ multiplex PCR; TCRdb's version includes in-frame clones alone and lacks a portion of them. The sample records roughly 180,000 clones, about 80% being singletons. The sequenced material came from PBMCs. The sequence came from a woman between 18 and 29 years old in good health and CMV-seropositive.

In nucleotides, the CDR3 is TGTGCCTCCCGGTCGGGGTTGAACACTGAAGCTTTCTTT. It yields the protein CASRSGLNTEAFF. This sequence joins TRBV2 and TRBJ1-1, with D hard to call. This CDR3 is 13 amino acids long. Trimming pared 11 bases from V and 0 bases from J, leaving 13 bases between. Per germline, CDR1 SNHLY and CDR2 FYNNEI.